This is a list of T cell receptor beta chains from one sample in a study of T cells after yellow fever vaccination. From the 5' RACE reads, TCRdb called clonotypes with MiXCR, one entry per CDR3 protein. This sample yields around 600,000 distinct CDR3 sequences, of which approximately 13% are seen a single time; 15% belongs to the top ten. The specimen comprised PBMCs, sampled on the day of the yellow fever booster vaccination. These receptors originate from a man aged 30 to 39 who received the YFV17D yellow fever vaccine. The CDR3 runs from the conserved cysteine through the conserved F or W. Each record gives: D gene, V gene, J gene, clone size, CDR3 DNA, CDR3 protein. A D gene is named only where the DNA matches it firmly. Rows may omit the clone size; those that give it use once, few, many or a size class.

d_gene: TRBD1; v_gene: TRBV7-9; j_gene: TRBJ2-7; abundance: many; CDR3nt: TGTGCCAGCAGCGACAGGGTTAGCTCCTACGAGCAGTACTTC; CDR3aa: CASSDRVSSYEQYF
d_gene: TRBD2; v_gene: TRBV12-3/TRBV12-4; j_gene: TRBJ2-2; abundance: few; CDR3nt: TGTGCCAGCAGTTTAAGGACTAGCGGGACCGGGGAGCTGTTTTTT; CDR3aa: CASSLRTSGTGELFF
d_gene: TRBD2; v_gene: TRBV9; j_gene: TRBJ2-1; abundance: NA; CDR3nt: TGTGCCAGCAGCGCAGGGACTAGCGGGGCATACAATGAGCAGTTCTTC; CDR3aa: CASSAGTSGAYNEQFF
d_gene: NA; v_gene: TRBV6-1; j_gene: TRBJ2-1; abundance: NA; CDR3nt: TGTGCCAGCACCGAGCGTGGTGGGGGCCTTTACAATGAGCAGTTCTTC; CDR3aa: CASTERGGGLYNEQFF
d_gene: TRBD1; v_gene: TRBV10-3; j_gene: TRBJ1-5; abundance: NA; CDR3nt: TGTGCCACCTGGACAGGAGTGTGGAATCAGCCCCAGCATTTT; CDR3aa: CATWTGVWNQPQHF
d_gene: NA; v_gene: TRBV5-1; j_gene: TRBJ1-6; abundance: few; CDR3nt: TGCGCCAGCAGCGAATTGGATTCACCCCTCCACTTT; CDR3aa: CASSELDSPLHF
d_gene: TRBD2; v_gene: TRBV12-3/TRBV12-4; j_gene: TRBJ2-1; abundance: few; CDR3nt: TGTGCCAGCAGTCCCCGGGGACTAGCGGGAGCTTACAATGAGCAGTTCTTC; CDR3aa: CASSPRGLAGAYNEQFF
d_gene: TRBD1; v_gene: TRBV6-1; j_gene: TRBJ2-2; abundance: NA; CDR3nt: TGTGCCAGCTGGACAGGGGCGACCGCCGGGGAGCTGTTTTTT; CDR3aa: CASWTGATAGELFF
d_gene: NA; v_gene: TRBV4-1; j_gene: TRBJ1-5; abundance: NA; CDR3nt: TGCGCCAGCAGCCCTAAACCGGGCCCCCAAGAGCCCCAGCATTTT; CDR3aa: CASSPKPGPQEPQHF
d_gene: NA; v_gene: TRBV7-9; j_gene: TRBJ2-3; abundance: many; CDR3nt: TGTGCGTCTTGGTCGGATACGCAGTATTTT; CDR3aa: CASWSDTQYF